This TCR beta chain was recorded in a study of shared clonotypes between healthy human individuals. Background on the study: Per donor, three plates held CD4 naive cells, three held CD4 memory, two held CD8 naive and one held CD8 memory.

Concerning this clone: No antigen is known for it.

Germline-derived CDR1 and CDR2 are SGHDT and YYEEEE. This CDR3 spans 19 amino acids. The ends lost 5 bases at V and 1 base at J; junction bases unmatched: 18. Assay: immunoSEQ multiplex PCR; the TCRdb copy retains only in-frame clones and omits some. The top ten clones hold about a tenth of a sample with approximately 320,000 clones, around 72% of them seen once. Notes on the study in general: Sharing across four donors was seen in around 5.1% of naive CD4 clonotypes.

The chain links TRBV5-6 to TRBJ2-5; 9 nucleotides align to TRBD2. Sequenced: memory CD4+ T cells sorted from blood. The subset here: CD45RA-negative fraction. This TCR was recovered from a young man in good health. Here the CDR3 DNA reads TGTGCCAGCAGAACCAGGTTTAGGCTAGCGGGAAACCTCCAAGAGACCCAGTACTTC. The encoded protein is CASRTRFRLAGNLQETQYF.